A single sample gave rise to the 21 T cell receptor beta chains below, sequenced in a study of blood T cell repertoires in COVID-19. Sequencing was performed with immunoSEQ multiplex PCR; in TCRdb, only in-frame clones are kept and a portion is missing. The sample comprises tens of thousands of clones, about 90% of which are singletons, and 1.3% to 1.5% rests with the top ten. Sequencing was done on a sample of peripheral blood. These receptors all come from a man aged 60 to 75 with acute or convalescent COVID-19.

This clone was recorded a few times. The V call is TRBV2, the J call TRBJ2-7; D not resolved. The CDR3 sequence is 11 residues long. V was clipped by 8 bases and J by 2 bases, with 7 bases between them. Germline V CDR1 and CDR2: SNHLY, FYNNEI. CDR3 nucleotide sequence: TGTGCCAGCCAGTCTCCCTACGAGCAGTACTTC. It yields the protein CASQSPYEQYF.

The gene calls are TRBV6-1 and TRBJ2-1; 10 nucleotides align to TRBD1. This CDR3 region has 17 residues. The germline V gene encodes CDR1 MNHNS and CDR2 SASEGT. Trimming at V came to 4 bases and at J to 7 bases, leaving 13 bases not matched to a gene. The CDR3 is CASSVDLPGQGTNEQFF. The DNA for the CDR3 is TGTGCCAGCAGTGTGGACTTACCGGGACAGGGGACGAATGAGCAGTTCTTC.

The V call is TRBV10-2, the J call TRBJ2-5, with D possibly being TRBD1 (5 bases). CDR1 WSHSY and CDR2 SAAADI come from the germline V gene. The CDR3 runs to 13 residues. Trimming removed 3 bases from V and 2 bases from J, with 7 bases in between. DNA of the CDR3: TGCGCCAGCAGTGAAGACAGTCAAGAGACCCAGTACTTC. It codes for CASSEDSQETQYF.

V gene TRBV6-5 combines with J gene TRBJ1-1, with no clear D. CDR3 length: 12 amino acids. From germline, CDR1 is MNHEY and CDR2 SVGAGI. The germline V and J ends were trimmed by 9 bases and 1 base, with 9 bases remaining between them. Here the CDR3 reads CASRRENTEAFF. DNA for the CDR3: TGTGCCAGTAGGCGGGAGAACACTGAAGCTTTCTTT.

J is TRBJ1-3 and V is TRBV9, with a weak D call TRBD1 (5 bases). The CDR3 is made up of 16 amino acids. Germline CDR1 and CDR2: SGDLS and YYNGEE. Trimming took 0 bases from V and 0 from J, leaving 10 bases between them. CDR3 protein: CASSVGGRPSGNTIYF. Here the CDR3 DNA reads TGTGCCAGCAGCGTAGGGGGCAGGCCCTCTGGAAACACCATATATTTT.

The CDR3 here is CASSSQGYGNTEAFF. In DNA, the CDR3 is TGTGCCAGCAGTTCACAGGGATATGGGAACACTGAAGCTTTCTTT. The chain links TRBV6-1 to TRBJ1-1; the D gene is possibly TRBD1 (6 bases). The CDR3 extends over 15 amino acids. V lost 5 bases and J lost 1, with 14 bases in between. CDR1 and CDR2 (germline): MNHNS, SASEGT.

This clone was seen once. V is TRBV9 and J is TRBJ1-1, with D maybe TRBD1 (6 bases). Germline CDR1 SGDLS, CDR2 YYNGEE. This CDR3 is built from 14 residues. Trimming removed 4 bases from V and 2 bases from J, with 12 bases in between. The CDR3 nucleotides read TGTGCCAGCAGCTTTCGGGGGGCTAACACTGAAGCTTTCTTT. Translated, it gives CASSFRGANTEAFF. Filled out from reference TRBV9 and TRBJ1-1, the complete variable domain reads DSGVTQTPKHLITATGQRVTLRCSPRSGDLSVYWYQQSLDQGLQFLIQYYNGEERAKGNILERFSAQQFPDLHSELNLSSLELGDSALYFCASSFRGANTEAFFGQGTRLTVV.

The chain has TRBV12-5 and TRBJ1-1, with TRBD1 as a possible D gene (6 bases). The CDR3 contains 14 residues. Germline CDR1 LGHNT, CDR2 FRNRAP. With 4 bases removed from V and 1 base from J, the gap between germline ends came to 10 bases. The CDR3 DNA reads as TGTGCTAGTGGTTCACAGGGAAGGAACACTGAAGCTTTCTTT. This sequence encodes CASGSQGRNTEAFF.

The V gene is TRBV27, the J gene TRBJ1-5; TRBD1 matches at 8 bases. Germline trimming cut 2 bases from V and 6 bases from J; bases unmatched to any gene: 3. The CDR3 has 14 residues. The germline V gene encodes CDR1 MNHEY and CDR2 SMNVEV (reference sequence). In nucleotides, the CDR3 is TGTGCCAGCAGTTTACAGGGGGCCCGTCAGCCCCAGCATTTT. Protein sequence: CASSLQGARQPQHF.

The chain couples TRBV7-9 to TRBJ1-6; D perhaps matches TRBD1 (5 bases). The CDR3 totals 14 residues. Between the trimmed V and J ends, which lost 0 bases and 10 bases, there was a span of 10 bases. CDR1 and CDR2 (germline): SEHNR, FQNEAQ (reference sequence). This CDR3 is CASSLAGARSPLHF. In DNA, the CDR3 is TGTGCCAGCAGCTTAGCAGGGGCTAGGTCACCCCTCCACTTT.

This chain joins TRBV7-2 and TRBJ2-1, with 9 positions matching TRBD2. Germline trimming cut 6 bases from V and 7 bases from J; bases unmatched to any gene: 7. The length of the CDR3 is 14 residues. Germline values: CDR1 SGHTA, CDR2 FQGNSA. CDR3 region: CASSQGLARNEQFF. CDR3 coding DNA: TGTGCCAGCAGTCAAGGACTAGCGAGGAATGAGCAGTTCTTC.

The chain recombines TRBV24-1 with TRBJ2-1; no firm D call. Germline CDR1 reads KGHDR; CDR2 reads SFDVKD. The V gene lost 3 bases and the J gene lost 5 bases, with 10 bases spanning the gap. CDR3 length: 14 residues. The CDR3 spells CATSDPSRDNEQFF. The CDR3 DNA is TGTGCCACCAGTGATCCGTCCCGGGACAATGAGCAGTTCTTC.

The chain's CDR3 is CASSLDGVTEAFF. CDR3 nucleotides: TGCGCCAGCAGCTTAGACGGAGTCACTGAAGCTTTCTTT. The V gene is TRBV5-1, the J gene TRBJ1-1; unclear D gene. Germline CDR1 and CDR2: SGHRS and YFSETQ. V lost 2 bases and J 4 bases, leaving 9 bases between the germline ends. The CDR3 loop spans 13 amino acids. Full variable domain (remainder filled in from reference TRBV5-1 and TRBJ1-1): KAGVTQTPRYLIKTRGQQVTLSCSPISGHRSVSWYQQTPGQGLQFLFEYFSETQRNKGNFPGRFSGRQFSNSRSEMNVSTLELGDSALYLCASSLDGVTEAFFGQGTRLTVV.

As DNA, the CDR3 is TGTGCCAGCAGTGCCGGGGATTGGGGGGCCAACGTCCTGACTTTC. Protein: CASSAGDWGANVLTF. The rearrangement joins TRBV6-1 to TRBJ2-6; a weak D match, TRBD2 (5 bases). The V gene lost 4 bases and the J gene lost 4 bases, with 11 bases spanning the gap. Germline V gene lookup returns CDR1 MNHNS and CDR2 SASEGT. The length of the CDR3 is 15 residues.

The chain combines TRBV7-2 with TRBJ1-1; the D is unclear. This CDR3 contains 13 residues. Trimming took off 1 base at V and 11 bases at J, with 14 bases between the two ends. Germline V CDR1 and CDR2: SGHTA, FQGNSA. CDR3 in amino acids: CASSLGVRREAFF. CDR3 sequence (DNA): TGTGCCAGCAGCTTAGGGGTCCGTAGGGAGGCTTTCTTT.

The V and J genes are TRBV12-3 or TRBV12-4 and TRBJ1-2; 7 nucleotides agree with TRBD1. The junction had 5 bases not matched to a gene; V was cut back by 6 bases and J by 7 bases. The length of the CDR3 is 12 residues. The CDR3 reads CASSNRQGGYTF. The CDR3 coding sequence is TGTGCCAGCAGCAATAGACAGGGTGGCTACACCTTC.

The chain joins TRBV10-1 to TRBJ1-1; 7 bases match TRBD1. Germline V lookup: CDR1 WNHNN, CDR2 SYGVQD (reference sequence). The V and J ends lost 5 bases and 0 bases, in that order; junction bases with no gene match: 12. The CDR3 covers 17 residues. This CDR3 reads CASSPNRGPVLNTEAFF. The DNA for the CDR3 is TGCGCCAGCAGTCCGAACAGGGGCCCAGTTCTGAACACTGAAGCTTTCTTT.

This clone appeared a single time. This rearrangement joins TRBV11-2 to TRBJ1-2; 9 bases are a match to TRBD1. This CDR3 region has 15 residues. Germline-derived CDR1 and CDR2 are SGHAT and FQNNGV. The V gene end was trimmed by 1 base and the J gene end by 8 bases; junction bases not matched to a gene: 8. The DNA for the CDR3 is TGTGCCAGCAGCTTAGGGGGACAGGGTGTCCACGGCTACACCTTC. Translated: CASSLGGQGVHGYTF.

The chain joins TRBV29-1 to TRBJ1-1; weak D call: TRBD1 (5 bases). The germline CDR1 and CDR2 sequences are SQVTM and ANQGSEA. The CDR3 runs to 12 residues. Trimming stripped 3 bases from V and 6 bases from J, with 11 bases between. CDR3 sequence: CSVEWDYPEAFF. The CDR3 DNA follows: TGCAGCGTTGAGTGGGACTACCCTGAAGCTTTCTTT.

This clone was recorded only once. An end of the junction differs from the germline gene, which may be a read error. The rearrangement joins TRBV5-1 to TRBJ2-5; weak D call: TRBD1 (6 bases). The CDR3 covers 15 residues. Germline values: CDR1 SGHRS, CDR2 YFSETQ. CDR3 loop: CASSLAEQGQGTQYF. The CDR3, as DNA: TGCGCCAGCAGCTTGGCCGAACAGGGACAAGGGACCCAGTACTTC.

The chain uses TRBV7-9 and TRBJ1-3, with a tentative D call TRBD1 (5 bases). V lost 6 bases and J 0 bases, leaving 6 bases between the germline ends. Germline V lookup: CDR1 SEHNR, CDR2 FQNEAQ (reference sequence). This CDR3 is built from 13 residues. CDR3 nucleotide sequence: TGTGCCAGCAGGCAGGGCTCTGGAAACACCATATATTTT. It yields the protein CASRQGSGNTIYF. The full variable domain, rest sourced from reference TRBV7-9 and TRBJ1-3, is DTGVSQNPRHKITKRGQNVTFRCDPISEHNRLYWYRQTLGQGPEFLTYFQNEAQLEKSRLLSDRFSAERPKGSFSTLEIQRTEQGDSAMYLCASRQGSGNTIYFGEGSWLTVV.